Below are 32 T cell receptor beta chains sequenced from a single sample in a study of blood T cell repertoires in COVID-19. Libraries were prepared by immunoSEQ multiplex PCR; TCRdb keeps only in-frame clonotypes and omits some of them. The sample has about 56,000 clones, around 84% seen once. The material sequenced was peripheral blood. The receptors were gathered from a woman at least 80 years old with acute or convalescent COVID-19.

As for this clone: The junction departs from germline at one end; a sequencing error may be responsible. The chain has TRBV4-1 and TRBJ1-4; D is unresolved. Germline values: CDR1 MGHRA, CDR2 YSYEKL. The CDR3 is made up of 16 amino acids. The CDR3 DNA follows: TGCGTCAGCAGCCAAAAGCCGGCAGGTTTTAATGAAAAACTGTTTTTT. Residues: CVSSQKPAGFNEKLFF.

The V gene is TRBV18, the J gene TRBJ1-1; TRBD1 agrees at 9 bases. CDR3 size: 15 residues. The V gene's germline CDR1 is KGHSH and CDR2 LQKENI. V shed 3 bases and J 2 bases; nucleotides not matched to a gene: 4. The CDR3 reads CASSPGQGSNTEAFF. CDR3 nucleotides: TGTGCCAGCTCACCTGGACAGGGGTCCAACACTGAAGCTTTCTTT.

CDR3 amino acids: CASTRRAQGFF. The CDR3, as DNA: TGTGCCAGCACCCGTCGGGCCCAGGGTTTCTTT. The V gene is TRBV11-1, the J gene TRBJ1-1, with a tentative D call TRBD1 (5 bases). V was shortened by 7 bases and J by 13 bases, with 16 bases between the two germline ends. The CDR3 sequence is 11 residues long. CDR1 SGHAT and CDR2 FQDESV come from the germline V gene (reference sequence).

The J gene is TRBJ2-7, the V gene TRBV2; D perhaps matches TRBD2 (6 bases). From germline, CDR1 is SNHLY and CDR2 FYNNEI. This CDR3 is 15 amino acids long. Trimming shortened V by 6 bases and J by 3 bases, and 18 bases separated the two germline ends. CDR3 nucleotide sequence: TGTGCCAGCAGGCCACGCGTACGGGGGAACTACGAGCAGTACTTC. This codes for CASRPRVRGNYEQYF.

J is TRBJ2-7 and V is TRBV11-3, with D possibly matching TRBD1 (6 bases). Between the trimmed V and J ends, which lost 3 bases and 3 bases, there was a span of 21 bases. The CDR3 consists of 17 residues. CDR1 is SGHNT, CDR2 YENEEA, per germline. CDR3 bases: TGTGCCAGCAGCTTCTCCGGACAGTCTAGAGTTCACTACGAGCAGTACTTC. Residues: CASSFSGQSRVHYEQYF.

This sequence joins TRBV7-9 and TRBJ1-5; D is unresolved. From germline, CDR1 is SEHNR and CDR2 FQNEAQ (reference sequence). CDR3 length: 17 residues. V lost 5 bases and J lost 3, with 20 bases in between. The DNA of the CDR3 is TGTGCCAGCAGCCGGAACCCCTCCGGGAGCGTCAATCAGCCCCAGCATTTT. Translated: CASSRNPSGSVNQPQHF.

V usage is TRBV19 and J usage is TRBJ1-5, with TRBD1 as a possible D gene (6 bases). Deletions cut 5 bases from V and 7 bases from J, with 12 bases between. CDR3 size: 13 residues. The germline gives CDR1 LNHDA, CDR2 SQIVND (reference sequence). In nucleotides, the CDR3 is TGTGCCAGTAGTGAACTACAGGGCCAGCCCCAGCATTTT. Its translation is CASSELQGQPQHF.

This chain's CDR3 is CATWEGTEAFF. In nucleotides, the CDR3 is TGTGCCACCTGGGAGGGCACTGAAGCTTTCTTT. V gene TRBV6-5 combines with J gene TRBJ1-1; no clear D. CDR3 length equals 11 residues. From germline, CDR1 is MNHEY and CDR2 SVGAGI. The V end lost 10 bases, the J end lost 4 bases, and 10 bases lay between the germline ends.

The CDR3 sequence: CASSLVPGNREKLFF. DNA for the CDR3: TGTGCCAGCAGCCTGGTTCCCGGGAATAGGGAAAAACTGTTTTTT. The chain recombines TRBV14 with TRBJ1-4; unclear D gene. Germline V gene sequence: CDR1 SGHDN, CDR2 FVKESK. V was clipped by 4 bases and J by 8 bases, with 17 bases between them. The CDR3 runs to 15 residues.

The chain links TRBV6-5 to TRBJ1-5; tentatively, D is TRBD1 (5 bases). CDR3 length equals 15 residues. Germline loops: CDR1 MNHEY, CDR2 SVGAGI. V was clipped by 6 bases and J by 0 bases, with 12 bases between them. CDR3 sequence (DNA): TGTGCCAGCAGCCGTGACAGATATAGCAATCAGCCCCAGCATTTT. Its protein is CASSRDRYSNQPQHF.

This sequence joins TRBV29-1 and TRBJ1-2, with 7 bases identical to TRBD1. Germline CDR1 is SQVTM and CDR2 is ANQGSEA. The trim removed 6 bases at V and 0 bases at J, leaving 4 bases unmatched. The CDR3 sequence is 13 residues long. The CDR3 loop is CSVGDSTNYGYTF. In DNA form, the CDR3 reads TGCAGCGTGGGGGACAGTACTAACTATGGCTACACCTTC.

This chain joins TRBV6-2 or TRBV6-3 and TRBJ1-1, with 9 bases identical to TRBD1. From germline, CDR1 is MNHEY and CDR2 SVGEGT. The CDR3 loop spans 16 amino acids. After removal of 6 bases from V and 0 bases from J, the junction contained 8 bases not matched to a gene. For the CDR3, the DNA is TGTGCCAGCAGCCTACGGACAGGGGCGATGAACACTGAAGCTTTCTTT. Amino acid sequence: CASSLRTGAMNTEAFF.

The rearrangement joins TRBV5-1 to TRBJ2-3, with D perhaps matching TRBD2 (6 bases). V lost 0 bases and J lost 0, with 11 bases in between. The CDR3 is 16 amino acids. Germline V CDR1 and CDR2: SGHRS, YFSETQ. Here the CDR3 DNA reads TGCGCCAGCAGCTTGGCCCTAGCGACTAGCACAGATACGCAGTATTTT. Residues: CASSLALATSTDTQYF.

The chain has TRBV7-7 and TRBJ2-2; 10 nucleotides align to TRBD1. The CDR3 loop spans 16 amino acids. Germline V gives CDR1 SSHAT, CDR2 FNYEAQ (reference sequence). V shed 5 bases and J 6 bases; nucleotides not matched to a gene: 9. The CDR3, as DNA: TGTGCCAGCAGCAACGACAGGGGGCGCTTTCCCGGGGAGCTGTTTTTT. Protein: CASSNDRGRFPGELFF.

This chain joins TRBV12-3 or TRBV12-4 and TRBJ2-1; D perhaps matches TRBD1 (6 bases). The CDR3 length is 12 residues. Trimming stripped 6 bases from V and 3 bases from J, with 6 bases between. The CDR3 is CASRTGYNEQFF. CDR3 nucleotide sequence: TGTGCCAGCAGGACAGGCTACAATGAGCAGTTCTTC.

V gene TRBV5-1 combines with J gene TRBJ2-2; perhaps TRBD1 as D (6 bases). This CDR3 region has 15 residues. CDR1 SGHRS and CDR2 YFSETQ come from the germline V gene. V lost 2 bases, J lost 1 base, and 9 bases lay in between. CDR3 bases: TGCGCCAGCAGCTTCGGGACACAGAACACCGGGGAGCTGTTTTTT. Translated, it gives CASSFGTQNTGELFF. Looking up the rest from reference TRBV5-1 and TRBJ2-2 gives the full variable domain: KAGVTQTPRYLIKTRGQQVTLSCSPISGHRSVSWYQQTPGQGLQFLFEYFSETQRNKGNFPGRFSGRQFSNSRSEMNVSTLELGDSALYLCASSFGTQNTGELFFGEGSRLTVL.

This clone was detected only once. The V gene is TRBV13, the J gene TRBJ1-6; D is uncertain. Germline CDR1 is PRHDT and CDR2 is FYEKMQ (reference sequence). The CDR3 has 19 residues. Between the trimmed V and J ends, which lost 5 bases and 9 bases, there was a span of 29 bases. CDR3 residues: CASSPSPARRESRGSPLHF. For the CDR3, the DNA is TGTGCCAGCAGCCCGAGTCCGGCACGAAGGGAGTCGCGCGGTTCACCCCTCCACTTT.

V is TRBV4-1 and J is TRBJ1-4, with D hard to call. This CDR3 comprises 14 residues. The V end was cut by 0 bases, the J end by 8 bases, with 10 bases between. Germline CDR1 reads MGHRA; CDR2 reads YSYEKL. The chain's CDR3 is CASSQDPSWEKLFF. The CDR3 bases are TGCGCCAGCAGCCAAGATCCAAGCTGGGAAAAACTGTTTTTT.

This chain uses TRBV5-4 with TRBJ1-2; TRBD1 aligns across 10 bases. Germline V gene data show CDR1 as SGHNT and CDR2 as YYREEE (reference sequence). The CDR3 runs to 15 residues. Trimming took 0 bases from V and 8 from J; bases not matched to a gene: 7. CDR3 amino acids: CASSLEGTGAGGYTF. The CDR3 nucleotides are TGTGCCAGCAGCTTGGAGGGGACAGGGGCCGGCGGCTACACCTTC.

The CDR3 reads CASSIFSGGTDTQYF. For the CDR3, the DNA is TGTGCCAGTAGTATCTTTAGCGGGGGCACAGATACGCAGTATTTT. This sequence joins TRBV19 and TRBJ2-3; 8 positions match TRBD2. In germline, CDR1 is LNHDA, CDR2 SQIVND (reference sequence). CDR3 size: 15 residues. V lost 3 bases and J lost 1; bases outside the gene matches: 3.

The rearrangement uses TRBV6-1 and TRBJ1-5; TRBD1 matches 10 bases. CDR1 is MNHNS and CDR2 is SASEGT in the germline V gene. The ends lost 4 bases at V and 3 bases at J; junction bases unmatched: 6. The CDR3 has 16 residues. This chain's CDR3 is CASSADRGVNNQPQHF. The CDR3, as DNA: TGTGCCAGCAGTGCGGACAGGGGGGTGAACAATCAGCCCCAGCATTTT.

The chain couples TRBV14 to TRBJ1-2; TRBD1 aligns across 8 bases. This CDR3 contains 16 residues. CDR1 is SGHDN, CDR2 FVKESK, per germline. The J segment lost 3 bases and the V segment lost 2 bases, leaving 8 bases of the junction unmatched. The CDR3 loop is CASSQFAGGAYYGYTF. CDR3 nucleotide sequence: TGTGCCAGCAGCCAATTTGCAGGGGGCGCCTACTATGGCTACACCTTC.

V usage is TRBV5-4 and J usage is TRBJ1-4; D not certain. This CDR3 region has 15 residues. Trimming pared 4 bases from V and 3 bases from J, leaving 13 bases between. Germline CDR1 and CDR2: SGHNT and YYREEE (reference sequence). In DNA, the CDR3 is TGTGCCAGCAGCAGGACCTTAGCGGCTAATGAAAAACTGTTTTTT. Translating it yields CASSRTLAANEKLFF.

The J gene is TRBJ1-3, the V gene TRBV10-3; perhaps TRBD1 as D (5 bases). Trimming removed 4 bases at V and 0 bases at J, with 13 bases between. This CDR3 has 16 residues. Germline assignment: CDR1 ENHRY and CDR2 SYGVKD. CDR3 in amino acids: CAISAGGKSSGNTIYF. The CDR3 coding sequence is TGTGCCATCAGTGCCGGGGGGAAGAGCTCTGGAAACACCATATATTTT.

The rearrangement joins TRBV5-4 to TRBJ2-1, with 8 bases that match TRBD2. The CDR3 loop spans 16 amino acids. V was pared by 0 bases and J by 3 bases, with 5 bases of the junction left unmatched. CDR1 and CDR2 (germline): SGHNT, YYREEE (reference sequence). The CDR3 coding sequence is TGTGCCAGCAGCTTGGGAGGGACTAGGGACTACAATGAGCAGTTCTTC. Translated, it gives CASSLGGTRDYNEQFF.

V and J are TRBV5-1 and TRBJ1-1; 7 bases map to TRBD1. This CDR3 spans 14 amino acids. The junction had 2 bases not matched to a gene; V was cut back by 0 bases and J by 3 bases. Germline CDR1 and CDR2: SGHRS and YFSETQ. CDR3 in amino acids: CASSLATGYTEAFF. CDR3 nucleotides: TGCGCCAGCAGCTTGGCGACAGGGTACACTGAAGCTTTCTTT.

This clone was counted many times. DNA of the CDR3: TGCGCCAGCAGCCAAGACAGTTTCCCCCCTGAAGCTTTCTTT. Its translation: CASSQDSFPPEAFF. The V call is TRBV4-1, the J call TRBJ1-1; D uncertain. V shed 0 bases and J shed 6 bases, with 11 bases lying between them. This CDR3 has 14 residues. CDR1 is MGHRA and CDR2 is YSYEKL in the germline V gene.

CDR3 loop: CASSTTGWVEAFF. The CDR3 DNA follows: TGTGCCAGCAGTACAACAGGGTGGGTTGAAGCTTTCTTT. V and J are TRBV12-3 or TRBV12-4 and TRBJ1-1, with D perhaps TRBD1 (6 bases). V lost 5 bases and J 7 bases, leaving 14 bases between the germline ends. The CDR3 is made up of 13 amino acids.

The rearrangement joins TRBV6-5 to TRBJ1-4; D possibly corresponds to TRBD1 (6 bases). The V and J ends lost 0 bases and 8 bases respectively, with 13 bases between them. The CDR3 sequence is 15 residues long. Germline CDR1 reads MNHEY; CDR2 reads SVGAGI. The CDR3 reads CASSYSRAGEEKLFF. The CDR3 nucleotides are TGTGCCAGCAGTTACTCGCGGGCAGGGGAGGAAAAACTGTTTTTT.

The chain employs TRBV4-1 and TRBJ2-2; D remains unclear. The V end was cut by 1 base, the J end by 3 bases, with 12 bases between. There are 16 residues in the CDR3. Germline V CDR1 and CDR2: MGHRA, YSYEKL. The CDR3 sequence is CASSQGVTTYTGELFF. The CDR3 nucleotides read TGCGCCAGCAGCCAAGGGGTCACGACATACACCGGGGAGCTGTTTTTT.

This chain links TRBV25-1 with TRBJ1-4; D remains ambiguous. Per the germline V gene, CDR1 is MGHDK and CDR2 is SYGVNS. The CDR3 loop spans 14 amino acids. V gave up 3 bases and J gave up 0 bases, with 5 bases separating them. The CDR3 nucleotides read TGTGCCAGCAGTGACCTTGCAACTAATGAAAAACTGTTTTTT. As protein: CASSDLATNEKLFF.

This chain joins TRBV18 and TRBJ1-5; 9 positions match TRBD1. Germline assignment: CDR1 KGHSH and CDR2 LQKENI. The CDR3 runs 15 residues. J was trimmed by 8 bases and V by 3 bases; bases with no gene match: 8. CDR3 sequence reads: CASSPRRTGDEPQHF. The DNA for the CDR3 is TGTGCCAGCTCACCCCGAAGGACAGGGGATGAGCCCCAGCATTTT.